This passage covers 21 T cell receptor beta chains from one sample sequenced in a study of CD4 T cells in relation to SARS-CoV-2 and coronaviruses. Clones were sequenced by immunoSEQ multiplex PCR, and TCRdb holds only the in-frame ones, with some missing. The repertoire includes about 36,000 clones, over 65% of them detected once, and less than 3.5% sits in the top ten. Antigens for these TCRs are unknown. The sample was memory CD4+ T cells from PBMCs, cultured in vitro. The receptors derive from an adult with COVID-19.

The DNA of the CDR3 is TGCGCCAGCAGCTTGGACGTAGGGGGGAGTGAGACCCAGTACTTC. Protein product: CASSLDVGGSETQYF. The genes are TRBV5-1 and TRBJ2-5, with D perhaps being TRBD1 or TRBD2 (6 bases each). In germline, CDR1 is SGHRS, CDR2 YFSETQ. The V end lost 0 bases, the J end lost 5 bases, and 14 bases lay between the germline ends. This CDR3 is built from 15 residues.

The CDR3 DNA reads TGTGCCAGCAGTGAAATGGTGGACTCGGGGGCCAATCAGCCCCAGCATTTT. Translated: CASSEMVDSGANQPQHF. This chain connects TRBV6-1 to TRBJ1-5, with D tentatively TRBD1 (6 bases). The CDR3 is 17 residues long. Trimming left V 2 bases short and J 3 bases short, with 17 bases between. Per germline, CDR1 MNHNS and CDR2 SASEGT.

V usage is TRBV6-5 and J usage is TRBJ2-7, with 9 bases fitting TRBD2. Trimming took 7 bases from V and 3 from J; bases not matched to a gene: 10. The CDR3 extends over 15 amino acids. Germline values: CDR1 MNHEY, CDR2 SVGAGI. The CDR3 nucleotides are TGTGCCAGCAAATCATATAGCGGGAGTGGCTACGAGCAGTACTTC. Its protein is CASKSYSGSGYEQYF.

The chain combines TRBV9 with TRBJ2-1; D possibly uses TRBD1 or TRBD2 (6 bases each). V gave up 0 bases and J gave up 6 bases, with 10 bases separating them. Germline V lookup: CDR1 SGDLS, CDR2 YYNGEE. The length of the CDR3 is 14 residues. For the CDR3, the DNA is TGTGCCAGCAGCGTAGATGGGGGGCTCAATGAGCAGTTCTTC. Residues: CASSVDGGLNEQFF.

V is TRBV7-9 and J is TRBJ2-7, with a tentative D call TRBD1 (5 bases). With 2 bases removed from V and 3 bases from J, the gap between germline ends came to 14 bases. The CDR3 spans 15 residues. From germline, CDR1 is SEHNR and CDR2 FQNEAQ (reference sequence). CDR3 nucleotides: TGTGCCAGCAGCTTAAAAGGTGGGGCGCACTACGAGCAGTACTTC. It specifies CASSLKGGAHYEQYF.

This chain uses TRBV29-1 with TRBJ1-1; 7 bases map to TRBD1. V was pared by 6 bases and J by 4 bases, with 11 bases of the junction left unmatched. The CDR3 runs to 14 residues. CDR1 is SQVTM and CDR2 is ANQGSEA in the germline V gene. Here the CDR3 DNA reads TGCAGCGTAGCCGGGACAGCAGAGCTCACTGAAGCTTTCTTT. Its translation: CSVAGTAELTEAFF.

There are a few counts of this clone. V gene TRBV9 combines with J gene TRBJ1-3, with D maybe TRBD1 (5 bases). V was clipped by 3 bases and J by 4 bases, with 20 bases between them. CDR3 length equals 17 residues. Germline-derived CDR1 and CDR2 are SGDLS and YYNGEE. The CDR3 loop reads CASSEGIGTPWGNTIYF. In DNA form, the CDR3 reads TGTGCCAGCAGCGAAGGGATAGGGACGCCCTGGGGAAACACCATATATTTT. The full variable domain, its missing parts supplied by reference TRBV9 and TRBJ1-3, is DSGVTQTPKHLITATGQRVTLRCSPRSGDLSVYWYQQSLDQGLQFLIQYYNGEERAKGNILERFSAQQFPDLHSELNLSSLELGDSALYFCASSEGIGTPWGNTIYFGEGSWLTVV.

This chain uses TRBV2 with TRBJ1-2, with 7 positions matching TRBD1. Trimming at V came to 9 bases and at J to 4 bases, leaving 2 bases not matched to a gene. Germline V lookup: CDR1 SNHLY, CDR2 FYNNEI. The CDR3 runs 11 residues. CDR3 loop: CARRGRYGYTF. The CDR3 DNA is TGTGCCAGGAGGGGGCGCTATGGCTACACCTTC.

This chain uses TRBV6-6 with TRBJ1-2; 10 bases are shared with TRBD1. The CDR3 extends over 15 amino acids. In germline, CDR1 is MNHNY, CDR2 SVGAGI (reference sequence). The V segment lost 4 bases and the J segment 5 bases; nucleotides outside the gene matches: 7. CDR3 sequence reads: CASSSSGTGEYGYTF. CDR3 nucleotide sequence: TGTGCCAGCAGTTCTTCCGGGACAGGGGAGTATGGCTACACCTTC.

This chain uses TRBV30 with TRBJ2-2; no clear D gene. CDR1 is GTSNPN and CDR2 is SVGIG in the germline V gene (reference sequence). The CDR3 consists of 13 residues. Trimming took 4 bases from V and 6 from J, leaving 12 bases between them. CDR3 region: CAWTPTWAGELFF. CDR3 in DNA: TGTGCCTGGACCCCAACGTGGGCCGGGGAGCTGTTTTTT.

In DNA, the CDR3 is TGTGCCAGCACGGGGTTTGGGGAGCAGTACTTC. Encoded protein: CASTGFGEQYF. V usage is TRBV28 and J usage is TRBJ2-7; maybe TRBD2 (5 bases). Trimming took 7 bases from V and 7 from J, leaving 11 bases between them. Germline V CDR1 and CDR2: MDHEN, SYDVKM. CDR3 size: 11 residues. The variable domain in full, with the rest retrieved from reference TRBV28 and TRBJ2-7, is DVKVTQSSRYLVKRTGEKVFLECVQDMDHENMFWYRQDPGLGLRLIYFSYDVKMKEKGDIPEGYSVSREKKERFSLILESASTNQTSMYLCASTGFGEQYFGPGTRLTVT.

V is TRBV9 and J is TRBJ2-1, with D possibly TRBD2 on 6 matching bases. This CDR3 is 17 amino acids long. Between the trimmed V and J ends, which lost 3 bases and 3 bases, there was a span of 19 bases. Germline CDR1 reads SGDLS; CDR2 reads YYNGEE. The DNA for the CDR3 is TGTGCCAGCAGCGAGGGAGGTGGGGCGGGACTCTACAATGAGCAGTTCTTC. Protein product: CASSEGGGAGLYNEQFF.

The CDR3 protein is CASSLRRQYGYTF. In DNA, the CDR3 is TGTGCCAGCAGTTTACGACGCCAGTATGGCTACACCTTC. The chain links TRBV12-3 or TRBV12-4 to TRBJ1-2; unclear D gene. V lost 2 bases and J 5 bases, leaving 9 bases between the germline ends. The CDR3 covers 13 residues.

V gene TRBV19 combines with J gene TRBJ1-2; TRBD1 aligns across 12 bases. This CDR3 contains 17 residues. Germline assignment: CDR1 LNHDA and CDR2 SQIVND (reference sequence). V was pared by 5 bases and J by 0 bases, with 7 bases of the junction left unmatched. CDR3: CASSSRDRGRANYGYTF. CDR3 coding DNA: TGTGCCAGTAGTTCTCGGGACAGGGGGCGAGCTAACTATGGCTACACCTTC.

The CDR3: CASNVGSGRNYGYTF. For the CDR3, the DNA is TGTGCCAGCAATGTGGGCAGTGGACGGAACTATGGCTACACCTTC. V and J are TRBV6-5 and TRBJ1-2; no reliable D call. CDR1 MNHEY and CDR2 SVGAGI come from the germline V gene. The CDR3 extends over 15 amino acids. Trimming stripped 7 bases from V and 2 bases from J, with 17 bases between.

V and J are TRBV9 and TRBJ2-6; D gene ambiguous. The length of the CDR3 is 14 residues. Germline CDR1 SGDLS, CDR2 YYNGEE. Deletions cut 3 bases from V and 4 bases from J, with 8 bases between. The CDR3 nucleotides are TGTGCCAGCAGCGAGACGCTGGGGGCCAACGTCCTGACTTTC. It yields the protein CASSETLGANVLTF.

The J gene is TRBJ2-3, the V gene TRBV6-2 or TRBV6-3, with TRBD2 matching over 8 bases. The CDR3 is made up of 16 amino acids. V lost 2 bases, J lost 4 bases, and 8 bases stayed unmatched. CDR1 is MNHEY, CDR2 SVGEGT, per germline. The CDR3 DNA reads as TGTGCCAGCAGTTACGTGTTGCCTAGCGGGCCAGATACGCAGTATTTT. This encodes CASSYVLPSGPDTQYF.

The V gene is TRBV11-2, the J gene TRBJ2-7; TRBD1 or TRBD2 may be the D gene (6 bases each). The CDR3 length is 15 residues. Germline CDR1 reads SGHAT; CDR2 reads FQNNGV. Trimming pared 0 bases from V and 3 bases from J, leaving 12 bases between. This chain's CDR3 is CASSLERGESYEQYF. Here the CDR3 DNA reads TGTGCCAGCAGCTTAGAAAGGGGGGAAAGCTACGAGCAGTACTTC.

V is TRBV5-1 and J is TRBJ2-7; TRBD2 matches at 8 bases. Germline V CDR1 and CDR2: SGHRS, YFSETQ. The CDR3 loop spans 16 amino acids. J gave up 3 bases and V 5 bases, and 13 bases lay outside the gene matches. The CDR3 nucleotides read TGCGCCAGCAGTGGTTCAGGCGGGAGGAGAAACTACGAGCAGTACTTC. It is translated as CASSGSGGRRNYEQYF.

J is TRBJ1-3 and V is TRBV19; no reliable D call. The CDR3 contains 14 residues. CDR1 and CDR2 (germline): LNHDA, SQIVND (reference sequence). V was pared by 6 bases and J by 1 base, with 10 bases between. CDR3 sequence: CASSPTGSGNTIYF. The CDR3 DNA is TGTGCCAGTAGCCCGACGGGGTCTGGAAACACCATATATTTT. Full variable domain (outside the CDR3, taken from reference TRBV19 and TRBJ1-3): DGGITQSPKYLFRKEGQNVTLSCEQNLNHDAMYWYRQDPGQGLRLIYYSQIVNDFQKGDIAEGYSVSREKKESFPLTVTSAQKNPTAFYLCASSPTGSGNTIYFGEGSWLTVV.

The rearrangement joins TRBV6-6 to TRBJ2-2; possibly TRBD1 for D (5 bases). Looked up from germline, CDR1 is MNHNY and CDR2 is SVGAGI (reference sequence). CDR3 size: 13 residues. CDR3 coding DNA: TGTGGAACAGGAACGGCGAACACCGGGGAGCTGTTTTTT. Translation: CGTGTANTGELFF.